Here is one T cell receptor (beta chain) with its context. Its antigen is not identified. Generated by immunoSEQ multiplex PCR, the TCRdb table keeps only in-frame clones and is missing some. The sample lists fewer than 120,000 clones, around nine tenths occurring once. The entry originates in a study of cytomegalovirus exposure and HLA in healthy donors. Study results and caveats: TCR clusters originating in the first cohort tended to co-occur in the roughly 130 validation repertoires, according to a later analysis.

Sequencing input: PBMCs. The TCR comes from a woman aged 18-29 years in good health and CMV-seronegative.

For the CDR3, the DNA is TGTGCCAGCAGTTACTCGAGGAAGCGGGAGCTGTTTTTT. Its translation: CASSYSRKRELFF. The V call is TRBV6-5, the J call TRBJ2-2, with no clear D. The CDR3 sequence is 13 residues long. Germline values: CDR1 MNHEY, CDR2 SVGAGI. The V end was cut by 0 bases, the J end by 9 bases, with 8 bases between.